Shown below are 21 T cell receptor beta chains from a single sample sequenced in a study of Tregs in tolerant kidney transplant recipients. Measured with immunoSEQ multiplex PCR; TCRdb has only the in-frame clones, and not every one. The sample yields 110,000 or so clones, almost 95% seen once. The sequencing sample was made of CD4+ T cells from blood. Receptors were obtained from a human donor in good health.

The J gene is TRBJ2-3, the V gene TRBV5-1; 11 bases fit TRBD1. J lost 3 bases, V lost 2 bases, and 8 bases had no gene match. Germline CDR1 reads SGHRS; CDR2 reads YFSETQ. The length of the CDR3 is 17 residues. The CDR3 DNA follows: TGCGCCAGCAGCTTATGGACAGGGGGCGTCGGGACAGATACGCAGTATTTT. This translates into CASSLWTGGVGTDTQYF. Using reference TRBV5-1 and TRBJ2-3 for the parts outside the CDR3, the full variable domain is KAGVTQTPRYLIKTRGQQVTLSCSPISGHRSVSWYQQTPGQGLQFLFEYFSETQRNKGNFPGRFSGRQFSNSRSEMNVSTLELGDSALYLCASSLWTGGVGTDTQYFGPGTRLTVL.

This rearrangement joins TRBV12-5 to TRBJ1-6; 8 nucleotides align to TRBD1. Germline CDR1 reads LGHNT; CDR2 reads FRNRAP. The CDR3 extends over 16 amino acids. V lost 0 bases and J lost 8; bases outside the gene matches: 6. CDR3 DNA: TGTGCTAGTGGTTTGGTACTGTACAGGGGGGATTCACCCCTCCACTTT. This sequence encodes CASGLVLYRGDSPLHF.

The gene calls are TRBV7-6 and TRBJ2-5; TRBD1 matches 9 bases. The CDR3 runs 15 residues. CDR1 SGHVS and CDR2 FNYEAQ come from the germline V gene. V lost 5 bases and J lost 4; bases outside the gene matches: 8. The CDR3 region is CASSAGTGSLETQYF. CDR3 DNA: TGTGCCAGCAGCGCCGGGACAGGGTCATTAGAGACCCAGTACTTC.

The rearrangement joins TRBV5-1 to TRBJ2-6; D call uncertain. This CDR3 has 15 residues. Germline CDR1 and CDR2: SGHRS and YFSETQ. V gave up 4 bases and J gave up 4 bases, with 12 bases separating them. Here the CDR3 reads CASSTGPAGANVLTF. In nucleotides, the CDR3 is TGCGCCAGCAGCACTGGACCCGCCGGGGCCAACGTCCTGACTTTC. The full variable domain, completed using reference TRBV5-1 and TRBJ2-6, is KAGVTQTPRYLIKTRGQQVTLSCSPISGHRSVSWYQQTPGQGLQFLFEYFSETQRNKGNFPGRFSGRQFSNSRSEMNVSTLELGDSALYLCASSTGPAGANVLTFGAGSRLTVL.

The chain recombines TRBV7-6 with TRBJ2-2; D gene uncertain. The CDR3 extends over 14 amino acids. V was trimmed by 10 bases and J by 5 bases, leaving 17 bases between them. Germline V gives CDR1 SGHVS, CDR2 FNYEAQ. CDR3 DNA sequence: TGTGCCACCCCGTCCGGCAGAAATACCGGGGAGCTGTTTTTT. Translation gives CATPSGRNTGELFF.

The chain uses TRBV10-2 and TRBJ1-4; 9 bases match TRBD1. Trimming took 3 bases from V and 8 from J; bases not matched to a gene: 7. Germline-derived CDR1 and CDR2 are WSHSY and SAAADI. This CDR3 has 15 amino acids. In DNA form, the CDR3 reads TGCGCCAGCAGTGATCCGGGACAGGGTTTCGAAAAACTGTTTTTT. Its translation: CASSDPGQGFEKLFF.

The rearrangement joins TRBV5-1 to TRBJ2-3, with D possibly being TRBD1 (5 bases). Germline-derived CDR1 and CDR2 are SGHRS and YFSETQ. The V gene lost 0 bases and the J gene lost 2 bases, with 10 bases spanning the gap. This CDR3 is 15 amino acids long. The CDR3 nucleotides read TGCGCCAGCAGCTTGGCGCAGGGCGCCACAGATACGCAGTATTTT. Protein: CASSLAQGATDTQYF.

The J gene is TRBJ2-5, the V gene TRBV9; TRBD1 agrees at 10 bases. CDR3 length: 16 amino acids. Germline-derived CDR1 and CDR2 are SGDLS and YYNGEE. The junction had 11 bases not matched to a gene; V was cut back by 2 bases and J by 7 bases. The CDR3 nucleotides read TGTGCCAGCAGCGTTGCAAGGACAGGGGGACAGTGGACCCAGTACTTC. Amino acid sequence: CASSVARTGGQWTQYF.

The V and J genes are TRBV5-4 and TRBJ2-1, with TRBD2 identical over 8 bases. CDR3 length: 14 amino acids. Germline trimming cut 4 bases from V and 6 bases from J; bases unmatched to any gene: 6. Germline V gives CDR1 SGHNT, CDR2 YYREEE (reference sequence). Written as DNA, the CDR3 is TGTGCCAGCAGCCGAGTTGCGGGAGGCAATGAGCAGTTCTTC. Residues: CASSRVAGGNEQFF.

The rearrangement links TRBV4-1 to TRBJ1-4; no definite D call. Germline values: CDR1 MGHRA, CDR2 YSYEKL. With 8 bases removed from V and 7 bases from J, the gap between germline ends came to 8 bases. This CDR3 has 11 residues. CDR3 region: CASHNGEKLFF. CDR3 nucleotides: TGCGCCAGCCACAACGGTGAAAAACTGTTTTTT.

The chain recombines TRBV5-1 with TRBJ2-7; the match to TRBD1 covers 7 bases. The CDR3 runs 14 residues. V was pared by 2 bases and J by 4 bases, with 6 bases of the junction left unmatched. From germline, CDR1 is SGHRS and CDR2 YFSETQ. The CDR3 reads CASSFGTALYEQYF. The DNA for the CDR3 is TGCGCCAGCAGCTTCGGGACAGCCCTATACGAGCAGTACTTC.

This sequence joins TRBV7-3 and TRBJ2-1; D might be TRBD1 or TRBD2, each matching 5 bases. This CDR3 contains 15 residues. CDR1 and CDR2 from the germline V gene are SGHTA and FQGTGA. The V and J ends lost 5 bases and 5 bases respectively, with 16 bases between them. CDR3 residues: CASSLKRGRNNEQFF. The CDR3 DNA is TGTGCCAGCAGCCTAAAACGGGGCCGGAACAATGAGCAGTTCTTC. Full variable domain (remainder filled in from reference TRBV7-3 and TRBJ2-1): GAGVSQTPSNKVTEKGKYVELRCDPISGHTALYWYRQSLGQGPEFLIYFQGTGAADDSGLPNDRFFAVRPEGSVSTLKIQRTERGDSAVYLCASSLKRGRNNEQFFGPGTRLTVL.

The chain joins TRBV15 to TRBJ2-5, with D perhaps TRBD1 (7 bases). The ends were cut back, 0 bases at V and 5 bases at J, with 22 bases in the middle. Germline loops: CDR1 LNHNV, CDR2 YYDKDF (reference sequence). The CDR3 has 18 amino acids. CDR3 residues: CATSRDIPQGQGGETQYF. The CDR3 region has the DNA TGTGCCACCAGCAGAGATATCCCCCAGGGGCAGGGGGGCGAGACCCAGTACTTC.

The chain links TRBV7-8 to TRBJ2-2; D may match TRBD1 or TRBD2 (6 bases each). CDR1 and CDR2 (germline): SGHVS, FQNEAQ. V was pared by 3 bases and J by 7 bases, with 12 bases between. This CDR3 is built from 14 residues. Written as DNA, the CDR3 is TGTGCCAGCAGCTTGTGGGGGGCGTACGGGGAGCTGTTTTTT. The encoded protein is CASSLWGAYGELFF.

This chain joins TRBV4-1 and TRBJ1-1; unclear D gene. V dropped 1 base and J dropped 4 bases, with 13 bases sitting between them. The CDR3 is 15 residues long. The V gene's germline CDR1 is MGHRA and CDR2 YSYEKL. This CDR3 is CASSQGGVVGTEAFF. The CDR3, as DNA: TGCGCCAGCAGCCAAGGTGGGGTTGTGGGCACTGAAGCTTTCTTT.

V is TRBV5-1 and J is TRBJ2-5; 11 bases are shared with TRBD2. The CDR3 is 16 residues long. The germline gives CDR1 SGHRS, CDR2 YFSETQ. J gave up 2 bases and V 4 bases, and 7 bases lay outside the gene matches. CDR3 sequence (DNA): TGCGCCAGCAGCCACGGGACTAGCGGAAAGCAAGAGACCCAGTACTTC. The encoded protein is CASSHGTSGKQETQYF.

The CDR3 DNA reads TGTGCGTACCCATACCCGGGGACTAGCACAGATACGCAGTATTTT. Its protein is CAYPYPGTSTDTQYF. This sequence joins TRBV27 and TRBJ2-3; a weak D match, TRBD2 (6 bases). The CDR3 is 15 residues long. In germline, CDR1 is MNHEY, CDR2 SMNVEV (reference sequence).

The chain uses TRBV19 and TRBJ1-2, with D perhaps matching TRBD1 (5 bases). Germline-derived CDR1 and CDR2 are LNHDA and SQIVND (reference sequence). V lost 5 bases and J 3 bases, leaving 13 bases between the germline ends. The CDR3 extends over 14 amino acids. This chain's CDR3 is CASSFGGIHYGYTF. The CDR3 DNA reads TGTGCCAGTAGTTTTGGGGGGATCCACTATGGCTACACCTTC.

The chain joins TRBV19 to TRBJ2-1, with 8 bases matching TRBD2. J gave up 0 bases and V 5 bases, and 6 bases lay outside the gene matches. The germline V gene has CDR1 LNHDA and CDR2 SQIVND (reference sequence). The CDR3 is made up of 16 amino acids. The CDR3 sequence is CASSRFSGNSYNEQFF. DNA of the CDR3: TGTGCCAGTAGTCGATTTAGCGGGAACTCCTACAATGAGCAGTTCTTC.

The chain links TRBV5-4 to TRBJ1-4, with 9 bases identical to TRBD1. Germline assignment: CDR1 SGHNT and CDR2 YYREEE (reference sequence). With 2 bases clipped from V and 8 bases from J, the junction kept 7 bases outside the gene matches. The CDR3 totals 15 residues. The CDR3 DNA follows: TGTGCCAGCAGCTTAACCGGGACAGGGAAAGAAAAACTGTTTTTT. This translates into CASSLTGTGKEKLFF.

This chain uses TRBV5-5 with TRBJ2-7; a weak D match, TRBD2 (7 bases). Germline-derived CDR1 and CDR2 are SGHKS and YYEKEE (reference sequence). V lost 1 base to trimming and J lost 1 base, with 12 bases between them. The CDR3 is 15 residues long. CDR3 in amino acids: CASSLHGGQSYEQYF. The CDR3 bases are TGTGCCAGCAGCTTGCACGGGGGGCAGTCCTACGAGCAGTACTTC. Together with reference TRBV5-5 and TRBJ2-7, the CDR3 gives the full variable domain: DAGVTQSPTHLIKTRGQQVTLRCSPISGHKSVSWYQQVLGQGPQFIFQYYEKEERGRGNFPDRFSARQFPNYSSELNVNALLLGDSALYLCASSLHGGQSYEQYFGPGTRLTVT.